The TCR beta chain under discussion was sequenced for a study of T cell changes during pregnancy in multiple sclerosis. The data were produced by immunoSEQ multiplex PCR, yet TCRdb's version contains in-frame clones alone and is incomplete. The table records about 77,000 clones, about 93% of them present only once. The sample holds a few counts of this clone. CDR1 and CDR2 from the germline V gene are MDHEN and SYDVKM. J was trimmed by 4 bases and V by 5 bases; bases with no gene match: 4. The CDR3 length is 13 residues. This sequence originates from a female donor in good health, enrolled as a control in a pregnancy study. The chain carries TRBV28 and TRBJ1-1; 7 bases line up with TRBD1. The sample was peripheral blood, taken after pregnancy. CDR3 amino acids: CASSLTGVTEAFF. The CDR3 DNA follows: TGTGCCAGCAGTCTCACAGGGGTCACTGAAGCTTTCTTT.